This T cell receptor (beta chain) was found in a study of blood T cell repertoires in COVID-19. Study background: The United States, Italy and Spain supplied acute and convalescent COVID-19 samples. Nucleic acid was either cDNA or gDNA, and it came from T cells, B-cell-depleted T cells, or PBMCs.

Per the study methods: From reference gene primer amplification, estimates of nucleated cell counts were derived. The assay was immunoSEQ multiplex PCR, and TCRdb's table has in-frame clones only and misses some. That table supplies the V and J calls and clone size; D and trimming were determined from the DNA. The sample lists some 16,000 clones; roughly 90% were seen once. The CDR3 loop spans 12 amino acids. The germline V gene encodes CDR1 SEHNR and CDR2 FQNEAQ (reference sequence). V was cut by 5 bases and J by 12 bases, with 14 bases left in between. The sample comprised peripheral blood. This sequence joins TRBV7-9 and TRBJ2-1; tentatively, D is TRBD1 (6 bases). The TCR sequence derives from a human donor in a cohort sampled during active COVID-19. The CDR3 region has the DNA TGTGCCAGCAGCCTACAGACAGGACCGCAGTTCTTC. Amino acid sequence: CASSLQTGPQFF.